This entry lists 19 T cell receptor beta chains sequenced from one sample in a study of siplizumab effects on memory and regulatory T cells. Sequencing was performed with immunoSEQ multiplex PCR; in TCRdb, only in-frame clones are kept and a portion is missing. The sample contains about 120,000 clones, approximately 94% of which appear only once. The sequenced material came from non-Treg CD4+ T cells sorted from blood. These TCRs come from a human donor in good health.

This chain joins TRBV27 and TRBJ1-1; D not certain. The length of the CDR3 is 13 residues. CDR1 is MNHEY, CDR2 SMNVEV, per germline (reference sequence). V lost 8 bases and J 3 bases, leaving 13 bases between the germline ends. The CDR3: CASRLSLDTEAFF. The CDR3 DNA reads TGTGCCAGCCGACTCTCATTGGACACTGAAGCTTTCTTT.

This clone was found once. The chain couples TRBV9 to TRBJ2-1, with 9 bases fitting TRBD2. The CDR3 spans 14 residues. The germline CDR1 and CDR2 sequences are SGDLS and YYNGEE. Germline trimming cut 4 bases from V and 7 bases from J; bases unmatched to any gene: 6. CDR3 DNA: TGTGCCAGCAGCCCGCAGACTAGCGGAAATGAGCAGTTCTTC. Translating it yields CASSPQTSGNEQFF.

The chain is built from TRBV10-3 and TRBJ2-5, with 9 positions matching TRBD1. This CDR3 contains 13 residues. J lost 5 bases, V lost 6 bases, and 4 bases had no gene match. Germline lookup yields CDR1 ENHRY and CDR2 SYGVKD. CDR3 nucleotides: TGTGCCATCAGGGGGACAGGGCAGGAGACCCAGTACTTC. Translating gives CAIRGTGQETQYF.

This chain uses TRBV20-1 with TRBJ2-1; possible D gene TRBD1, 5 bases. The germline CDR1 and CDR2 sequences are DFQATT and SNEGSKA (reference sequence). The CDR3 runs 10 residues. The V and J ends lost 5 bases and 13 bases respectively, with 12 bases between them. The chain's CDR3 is CSAESRDQFF. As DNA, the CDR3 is TGCAGTGCTGAAAGCAGGGATCAGTTCTTC.

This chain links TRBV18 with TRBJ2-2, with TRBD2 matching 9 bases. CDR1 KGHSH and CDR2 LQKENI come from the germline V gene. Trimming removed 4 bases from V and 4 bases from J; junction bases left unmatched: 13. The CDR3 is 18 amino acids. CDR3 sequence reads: CASSQLRLAGTTTGELFF. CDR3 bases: TGTGCCAGCTCACAGCTACGGCTAGCGGGGACCACCACCGGGGAGCTGTTTTTT.

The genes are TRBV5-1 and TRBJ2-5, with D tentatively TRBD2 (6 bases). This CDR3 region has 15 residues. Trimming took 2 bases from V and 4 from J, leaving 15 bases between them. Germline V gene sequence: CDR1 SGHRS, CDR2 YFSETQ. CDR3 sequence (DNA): TGCGCCAGCAGCTTTGGAGGGCCGGTTTTAGAGACCCAGTACTTC. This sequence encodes CASSFGGPVLETQYF.

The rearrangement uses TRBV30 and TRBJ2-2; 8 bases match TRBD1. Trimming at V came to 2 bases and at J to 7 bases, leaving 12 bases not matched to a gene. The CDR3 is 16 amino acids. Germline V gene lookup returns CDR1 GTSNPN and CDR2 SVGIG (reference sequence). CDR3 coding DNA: TGTGCCTGGAGTAGTCTGCGGGGACAGGTCGGCGGGGAGCTGTTTTTT. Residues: CAWSSLRGQVGGELFF.

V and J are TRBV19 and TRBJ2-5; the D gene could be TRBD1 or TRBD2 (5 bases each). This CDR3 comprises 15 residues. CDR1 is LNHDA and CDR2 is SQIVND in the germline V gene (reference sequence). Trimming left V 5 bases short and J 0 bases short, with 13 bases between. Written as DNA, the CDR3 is TGTGCCAGTAGTGGATGGGACCCGTACCAAGAGACCCAGTACTTC. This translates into CASSGWDPYQETQYF.

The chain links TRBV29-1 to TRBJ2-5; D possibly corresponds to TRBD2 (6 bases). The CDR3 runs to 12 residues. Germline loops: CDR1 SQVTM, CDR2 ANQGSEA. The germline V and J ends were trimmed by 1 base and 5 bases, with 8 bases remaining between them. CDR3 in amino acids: CSVEGGGETQYF. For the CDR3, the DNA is TGCAGCGTTGAAGGTGGGGGGGAGACCCAGTACTTC.

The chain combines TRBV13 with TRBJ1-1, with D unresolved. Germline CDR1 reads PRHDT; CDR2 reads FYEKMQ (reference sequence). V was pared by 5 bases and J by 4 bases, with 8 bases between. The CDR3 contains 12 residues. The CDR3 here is CASSVSATEAFF. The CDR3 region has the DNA TGTGCCAGCAGCGTCTCGGCCACTGAAGCTTTCTTT.

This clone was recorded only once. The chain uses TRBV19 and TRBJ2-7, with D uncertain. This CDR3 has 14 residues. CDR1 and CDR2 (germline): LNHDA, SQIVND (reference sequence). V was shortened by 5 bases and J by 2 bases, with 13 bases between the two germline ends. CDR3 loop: CASSLGKGTYEQYF. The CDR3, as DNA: TGTGCCAGTAGTTTAGGGAAAGGAACCTACGAGCAGTACTTC.

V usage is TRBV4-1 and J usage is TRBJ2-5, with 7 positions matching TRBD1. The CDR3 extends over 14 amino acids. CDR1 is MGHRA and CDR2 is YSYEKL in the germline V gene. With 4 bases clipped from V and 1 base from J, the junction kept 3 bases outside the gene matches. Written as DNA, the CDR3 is TGCGCCAGCAGCCTGACAGGGTCCCAAGAGACCCAGTACTTC. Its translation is CASSLTGSQETQYF.

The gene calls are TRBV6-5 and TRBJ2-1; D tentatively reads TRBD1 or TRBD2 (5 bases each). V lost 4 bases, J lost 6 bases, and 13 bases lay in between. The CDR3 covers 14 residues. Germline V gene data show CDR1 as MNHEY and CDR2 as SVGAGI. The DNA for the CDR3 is TGTGCCAGCAGTTCCCCGGGGCCGGGCAATGAGCAGTTCTTC. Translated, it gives CASSSPGPGNEQFF.

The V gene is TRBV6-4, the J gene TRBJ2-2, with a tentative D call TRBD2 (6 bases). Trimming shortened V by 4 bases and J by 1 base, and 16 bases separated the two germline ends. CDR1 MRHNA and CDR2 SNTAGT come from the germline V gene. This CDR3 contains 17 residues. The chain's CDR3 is CASSANSGTWNTGELFF. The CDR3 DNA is TGTGCCAGCAGTGCGAATTCCGGGACTTGGAACACCGGGGAGCTGTTTTTT.

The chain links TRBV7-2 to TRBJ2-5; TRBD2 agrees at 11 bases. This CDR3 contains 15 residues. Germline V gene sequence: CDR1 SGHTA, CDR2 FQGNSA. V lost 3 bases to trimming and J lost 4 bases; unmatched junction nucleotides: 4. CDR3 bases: TGTGCCAGCAGCTTTAGCGGGGGGGCAATAGAGACCCAGTACTTC. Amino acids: CASSFSGGAIETQYF. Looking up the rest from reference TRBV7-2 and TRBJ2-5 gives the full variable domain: GAGVSQSPSNKVTEKGKDVELRCDPISGHTALYWYRQSLGQGLEFLIYFQGNSAPDKSGLPSDRFSAERTGGSVSTLTIQRTQQEDSAVYLCASSFSGGAIETQYFGPGTRLLVL.

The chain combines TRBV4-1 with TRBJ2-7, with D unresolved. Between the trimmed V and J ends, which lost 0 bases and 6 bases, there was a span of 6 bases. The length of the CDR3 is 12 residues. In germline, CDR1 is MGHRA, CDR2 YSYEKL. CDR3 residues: CASSQDVGEQYF. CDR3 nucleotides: TGCGCCAGCAGCCAAGATGTTGGCGAGCAGTACTTC.

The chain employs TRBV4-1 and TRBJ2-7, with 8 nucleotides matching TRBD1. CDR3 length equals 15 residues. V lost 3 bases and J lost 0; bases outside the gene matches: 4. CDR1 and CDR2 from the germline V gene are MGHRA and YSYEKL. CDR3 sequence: CASSHGQGPSYEQYF. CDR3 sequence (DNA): TGCGCCAGCAGCCACGGACAGGGTCCCTCCTACGAGCAGTACTTC.

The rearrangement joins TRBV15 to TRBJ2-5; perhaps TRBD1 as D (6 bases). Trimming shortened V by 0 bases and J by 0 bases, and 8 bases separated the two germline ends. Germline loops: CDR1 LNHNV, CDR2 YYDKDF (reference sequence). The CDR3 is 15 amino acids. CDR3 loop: CATSRDQGNQETQYF. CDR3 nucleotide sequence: TGTGCCACCAGCAGAGATCAGGGGAACCAAGAGACCCAGTACTTC.

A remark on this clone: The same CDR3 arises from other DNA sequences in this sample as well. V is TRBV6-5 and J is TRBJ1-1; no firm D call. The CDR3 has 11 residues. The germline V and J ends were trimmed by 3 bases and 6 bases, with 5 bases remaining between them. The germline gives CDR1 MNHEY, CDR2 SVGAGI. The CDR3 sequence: CASSYLSEAFF. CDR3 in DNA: TGTGCCAGCAGTTATCTGTCTGAAGCTTTCTTT.